This T cell receptor beta chain was retrieved from a study of Graves' ophthalmopathy and Graves' hyperthyroidism. Many counts were recorded for this clonotype. As the template, RNA transcripts were used to amplify TCR beta CDR3 regions. RT-PCR was first run with HTBI primers, then multiplex PCR in a second round. TCRdb re-called the multiplex PCR reads with MiXCR, one entry per CDR3 protein. The sample shows hundreds of thousands of distinct CDR3 sequences, around 21% of them seen only once. Aged 18 to 65, hyperthyroidism patients had new diagnoses of under 2 months' duration. The receptor was isolated from a woman in her late teens or twenties with stable Graves' hyperthyroidism. The sequenced sample was peripheral blood.

In nucleotides, the CDR3 is TGTGCCACCAGCAGAGATCGTGGTTCCTACGAGCAGTACTTC. Residues: CATSRDRGSYEQYF. The chain has TRBV15 and TRBJ2-7; D is unclear. Trimming removed 0 bases at V and 1 base at J, with 7 bases between. The CDR3 is made up of 14 amino acids. Per the germline V gene, CDR1 is LNHNV and CDR2 is YYDKDF (reference sequence).